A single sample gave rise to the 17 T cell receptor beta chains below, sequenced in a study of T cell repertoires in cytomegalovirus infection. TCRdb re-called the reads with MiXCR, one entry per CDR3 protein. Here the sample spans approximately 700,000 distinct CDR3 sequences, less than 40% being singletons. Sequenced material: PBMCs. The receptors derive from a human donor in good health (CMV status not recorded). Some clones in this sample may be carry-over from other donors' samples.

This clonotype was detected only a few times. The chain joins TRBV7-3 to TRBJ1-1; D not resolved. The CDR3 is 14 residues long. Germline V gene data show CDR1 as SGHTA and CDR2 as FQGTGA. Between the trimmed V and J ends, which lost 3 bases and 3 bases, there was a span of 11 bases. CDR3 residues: CASSFRPGDTEAFF. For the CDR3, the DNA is TGTGCCAGCAGCTTCCGGCCTGGGGACACTGAAGCTTTCTTT.

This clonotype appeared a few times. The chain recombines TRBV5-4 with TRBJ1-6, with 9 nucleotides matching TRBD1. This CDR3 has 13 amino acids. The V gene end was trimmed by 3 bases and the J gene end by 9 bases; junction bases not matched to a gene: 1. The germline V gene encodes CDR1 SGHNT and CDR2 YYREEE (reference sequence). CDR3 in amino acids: CASSWGQGSPLHF. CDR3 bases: TGTGCCAGCAGCTGGGGACAGGGTTCACCCCTCCACTTT.

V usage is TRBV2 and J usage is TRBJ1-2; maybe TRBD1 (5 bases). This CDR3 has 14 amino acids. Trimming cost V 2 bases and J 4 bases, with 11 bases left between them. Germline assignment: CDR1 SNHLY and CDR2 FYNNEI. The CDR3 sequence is CASSENSDTYGYTF. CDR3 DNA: TGTGCCAGCAGTGAAAATTCGGACACCTATGGCTACACCTTC.

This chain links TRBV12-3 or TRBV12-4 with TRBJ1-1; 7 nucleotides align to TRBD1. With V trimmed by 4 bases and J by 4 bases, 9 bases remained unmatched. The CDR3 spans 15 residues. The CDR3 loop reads CASSSKGALGTEAFF. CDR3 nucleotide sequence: TGTGCCAGCAGTTCTAAGGGGGCCCTCGGCACTGAAGCTTTCTTT.

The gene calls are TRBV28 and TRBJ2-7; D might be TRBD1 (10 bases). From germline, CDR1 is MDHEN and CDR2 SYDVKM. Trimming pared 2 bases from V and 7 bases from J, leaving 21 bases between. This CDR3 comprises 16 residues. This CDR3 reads CASSLLAGQGMIEQYF. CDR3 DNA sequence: TGTGCCAGCAGTTTACTAGCGGGACAGGGGATGATAGAGCAGTACTTC.

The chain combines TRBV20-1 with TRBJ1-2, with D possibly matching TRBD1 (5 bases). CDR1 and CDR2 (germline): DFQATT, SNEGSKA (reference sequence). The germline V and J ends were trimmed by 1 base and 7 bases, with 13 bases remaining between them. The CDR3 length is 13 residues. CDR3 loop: CSARVARDGGYTF. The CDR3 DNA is TGCAGTGCTAGAGTAGCCAGGGACGGTGGCTACACCTTC.

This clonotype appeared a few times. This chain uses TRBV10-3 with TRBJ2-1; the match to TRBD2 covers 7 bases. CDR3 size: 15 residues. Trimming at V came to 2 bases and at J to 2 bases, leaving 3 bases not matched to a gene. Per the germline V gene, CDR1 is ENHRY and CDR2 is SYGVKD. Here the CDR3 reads CAISEPSGPYNEQFF. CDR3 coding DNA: TGTGCCATCAGTGAGCCTAGCGGACCCTACAATGAGCAGTTCTTC.

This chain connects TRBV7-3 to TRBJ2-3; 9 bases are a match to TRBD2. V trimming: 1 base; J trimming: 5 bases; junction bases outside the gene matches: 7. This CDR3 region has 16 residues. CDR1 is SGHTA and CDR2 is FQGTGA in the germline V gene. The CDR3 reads CASSLMAGGRGDTQYF. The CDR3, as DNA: TGTGCCAGCAGCTTAATGGCGGGGGGGCGAGGAGATACGCAGTATTTT.

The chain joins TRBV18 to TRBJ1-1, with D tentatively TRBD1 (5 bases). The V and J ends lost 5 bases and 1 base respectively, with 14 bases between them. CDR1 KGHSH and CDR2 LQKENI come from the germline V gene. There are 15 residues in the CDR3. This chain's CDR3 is CASSFGGVRNTEAFF. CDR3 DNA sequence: TGTGCCAGCTCATTCGGGGGGGTCCGGAACACTGAAGCTTTCTTT.

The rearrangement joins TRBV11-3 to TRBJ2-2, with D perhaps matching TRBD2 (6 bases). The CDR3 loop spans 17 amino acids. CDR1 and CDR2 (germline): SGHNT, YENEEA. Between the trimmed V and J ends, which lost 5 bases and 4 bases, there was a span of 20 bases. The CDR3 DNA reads TGTGCCAGCAGCCTTTCCCTCGGCCAGGGAGGCACCGGGGAGCTGTTTTTT. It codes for CASSLSLGQGGTGELFF.

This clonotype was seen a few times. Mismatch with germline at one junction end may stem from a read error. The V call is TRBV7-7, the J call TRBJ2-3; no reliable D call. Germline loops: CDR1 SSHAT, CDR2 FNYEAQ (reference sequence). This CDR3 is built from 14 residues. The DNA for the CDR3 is TGTGCTAGCAGCCCCGGACGGGCAGGAGATACGCAGTATTTT. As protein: CASSPGRAGDTQYF.

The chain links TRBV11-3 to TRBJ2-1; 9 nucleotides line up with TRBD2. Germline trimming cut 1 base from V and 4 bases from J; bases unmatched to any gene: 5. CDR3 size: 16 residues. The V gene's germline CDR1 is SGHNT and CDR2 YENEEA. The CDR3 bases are TGTGCCAGCAGCTTAGCCTTGACTAGCGGATACAATGAGCAGTTCTTC. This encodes CASSLALTSGYNEQFF.

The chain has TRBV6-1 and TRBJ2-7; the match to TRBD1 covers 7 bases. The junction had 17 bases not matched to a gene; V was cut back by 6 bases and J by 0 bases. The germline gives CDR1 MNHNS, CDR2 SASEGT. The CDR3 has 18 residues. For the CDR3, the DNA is TGTGCCAGCAGGCGACAAATGAATGACAGGGCTAACTCCTACGAGCAGTACTTC. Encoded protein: CASRRQMNDRANSYEQYF.

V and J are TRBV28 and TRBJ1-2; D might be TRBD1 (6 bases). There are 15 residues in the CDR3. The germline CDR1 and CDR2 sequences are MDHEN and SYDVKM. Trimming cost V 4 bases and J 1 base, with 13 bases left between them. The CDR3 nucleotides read TGTGCCAGCAGTTCCCATACAGGGTATAACTATGGCTACACCTTC. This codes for CASSSHTGYNYGYTF.

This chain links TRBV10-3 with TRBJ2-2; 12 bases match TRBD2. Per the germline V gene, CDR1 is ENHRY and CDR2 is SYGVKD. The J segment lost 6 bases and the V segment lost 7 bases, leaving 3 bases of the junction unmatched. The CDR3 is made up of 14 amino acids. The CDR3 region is CAITTSGGSGELFF. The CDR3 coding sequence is TGTGCCATCACTACTAGCGGGGGGTCCGGGGAGCTGTTTTTT.

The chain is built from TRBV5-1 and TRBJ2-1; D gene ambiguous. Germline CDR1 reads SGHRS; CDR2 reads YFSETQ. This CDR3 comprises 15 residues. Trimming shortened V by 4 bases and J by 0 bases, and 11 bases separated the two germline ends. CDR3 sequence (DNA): TGCGCCAGCAGCGCCGCCCAGAGCTCCTACAATGAGCAGTTCTTC. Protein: CASSAAQSSYNEQFF. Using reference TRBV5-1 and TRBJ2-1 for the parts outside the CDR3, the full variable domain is KAGVTQTPRYLIKTRGQQVTLSCSPISGHRSVSWYQQTPGQGLQFLFEYFSETQRNKGNFPGRFSGRQFSNSRSEMNVSTLELGDSALYLCASSAAQSSYNEQFFGPGTRLTVL.

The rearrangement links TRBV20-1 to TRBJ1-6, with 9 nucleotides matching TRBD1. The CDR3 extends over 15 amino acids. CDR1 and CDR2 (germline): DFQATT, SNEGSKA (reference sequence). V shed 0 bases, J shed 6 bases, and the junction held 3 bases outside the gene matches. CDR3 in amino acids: CSARDGQGRNSPLHF. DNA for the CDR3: TGCAGTGCTAGAGATGGACAGGGGCGTAATTCACCCCTCCACTTT.